This T cell receptor beta chain was captured in a study of T cell clones after liver transplantation. As for the study in general: Liver transplant recipients had immunosuppression withdrawal attempted within 2 years.

As regards this clone: Its antigen is currently unknown.

This CDR3 has 15 amino acids. Trimming removed 6 bases from V and 4 bases from J, with 16 bases in between. Germline V gene data show CDR1 as MNHEY and CDR2 as SVGAGI. General study points: Small, mixed patient groups and varying post-transplant times limit these conclusions. Low donor cell numbers restricted donor-reactive repertoire measurement in a couple of subjects.

TCRdb's copy holds only in-frame clones and misses some; the assay was immunoSEQ multiplex PCR. The sample contains about 75,000 clones, about 85% of which appear only once. The clonotype originates from a human patient who received a liver transplant. Some T cells may be supplied by the graft donor. The V gene is TRBV6-5, the J gene TRBJ1-5; D unclear. This material consisted of CD4+ T cells from blood, taken less than 50 months after liver transplant. The CDR3 DNA sequence: TGTGCCAGCAGCCCTAGCACAGCGATTAATCAGCCCCAGCATTTT. Its protein is CASSPSTAINQPQHF.